This entry is about one T cell receptor beta chain. A single count supports this clone. The antigen this receptor binds is unknown. No base qualities exist here, and no much larger clone lies one base off it. Collaborating institutions collected whole blood in K2EDTA tubes following their own protocols. For TCRbeta analysis, collaborators shipped samples as frozen whole blood, isolated PBMCs, or DNA extracted from either of those sample types. The sample originates from a study of blood T cell repertoires in COVID-19 (dated by TCRdb to the early 2020s). Turning to the overall study: Samples from collaborators originated in the United States, Italy and Spain and spanned both the acute and convalescent phases of COVID-19. Samples came from the ongoing ImmuneRACE study (first 160 participants) plus 1,254 subjects from 6 global collaborators. Deeply sampled blood TCRbeta repertoires from subjects exposed to, actively infected with, or recovered from COVID-19 were included in the dataset. The repertoires were released in a freely available public database meant as a resource for research on the immune response to SARS-CoV-2. Where available, HLA class I and class II types were obtained from metadata supplied by the sample provider rather than from assay-based typing. Nearly every sample came with metadata listing a de-identified subject ID, COVID-19 status, age in years and sex. The prospective study material was composed of cDNA or gDNA derived from T cells, B-cell-depleted T cells, or PBMCs.

TCRbeta CDR3 regions were amplified from genomic DNA using the immunoSEQ Assay, a bias-controlled multiplex PCR. In the paper's pipeline: Nucleated cell counts per sample were estimated from amplification of reference gene primers within the assay. Sequence reads were collapsed and filtered to measure the absolute abundance of every unique TCRbeta CDR3 rearrangement. For each sample, productive Simpson clonality was calculated as the square root of Simpson's diversity index across productive rearrangements. TCRdb took over this immuneACCESS table, retaining in-frame rearrangements with V and J assigned. Such tables are incomplete; in checked studies, under half of the missing clones stem from an unresolved V gene, and the remainder is unexplained. D and trimming were read from the DNA, whereas the V and J calls and clone size are those reported in that table. Recorded for this sample are approximately 350,000 clones; 65% to 85% of them occurred a single time. The ten largest clones add up to 2.5% to 3% of the sample.

There are 14 amino acids in the CDR3, from cysteine to phenylalanine inclusive. The kept DNA is CDR3 alone, 42 bases in frame from the first base. Reading the germline V gene gives CDR1 ENHRY and CDR2 SYGVKD. V is reduced by 2 bases and J by 5 bases, leaving a spacing of 10 bases between them. Summary of the overall study and its limitations: The quantity of clinical and demographic metadata differed by source and by participant and was supplied without curation.

The chain couples TRBV10-3 to TRBJ1-5; TRBD1 is possibly the D segment (5 matching bases). The receptor was isolated from a man aged 25 to 40 with active or convalescent COVID-19. Sequenced: peripheral blood. Here is the DNA: TGTGCCATCAGTGAGGGGGGGGTAGATCAGCCCCAGCATTTT. This is translated as CAISEGGVDQPQHF.